Each of the 20 T cell receptor beta chains below was sequenced from the same sample in a study of T cells expressing NK-cell markers. With the 5' RACE reads reprocessed, TCRdb shows one record per CDR3 protein and no DNA. The repertoire shows approximately 170,000 distinct CDR3 sequences; the top ten hold around 21%. The sequenced sample consisted of blood T cells: a sorted CD56 or NKG2C T cell subset, CD4+ or CD8+ T cells, or bulk PBMC T cells (not recorded which). Receptor source: a man aged 18-75 years in good health.

V is TRBV9 and J is TRBJ1-1; the TCRdb call, TRBD1, lacks DNA for checking. The CDR3 runs to 18 residues. The germline gives CDR1 SGDLS, CDR2 YYNGEE. CDR3 region: CASSVGGAGGGMNTEAFF.

The V and J genes are TRBV19 and TRBJ2-7; there is no DNA to check the TCRdb D call of TRBD1. The CDR3 is 13 amino acids. CDR1 is LNHDA and CDR2 is SQIVND in the germline V gene (reference sequence). CDR3 sequence: CASSINQGYEQYF.

The rearrangement joins TRBV4-1 to TRBJ2-2; TCRdb reports TRBD2, a call that lacks DNA to check it against. This CDR3 spans 13 amino acids. Germline V gene sequence: CDR1 MGHRA, CDR2 YSYEKL. CDR3 protein: CASTLGGTGELFF.

V is TRBV12-3 or TRBV12-4 and J is TRBJ1-2; the TRBD1 assignment by TCRdb is unverifiable without DNA. CDR3 length: 15 amino acids. The CDR3 protein is CASSNLGRGQYGYTF.

The rearrangement uses TRBV19 and TRBJ2-3; TCRdb's assignment of TRBD1 cannot be checked, as there is no DNA. The CDR3 spans 15 residues. Germline CDR1 and CDR2: LNHDA and SQIVND (reference sequence). The CDR3 loop is CASSIRSTPADTQYF.

This rearrangement joins TRBV4-1 to TRBJ2-2. The germline V gene has CDR1 MGHRA and CDR2 YSYEKL. This CDR3 spans 14 amino acids. CDR3 residues: CASSQGLETGELFF.

The V and J genes are TRBV10-3 and TRBJ2-5; with no DNA, the TCRdb D assignment of TRBD2 cannot be verified. CDR1 is ENHRY and CDR2 is SYGVKD in the germline V gene. The CDR3 runs to 14 residues. CDR3: CAISGGGSWETQYF.

The rearrangement links TRBV4-2 to TRBJ2-2. The CDR3 is 18 residues long. The germline V gene has CDR1 LGHNA and CDR2 YNFKEQ. CDR3 loop: CASSQDPILGANTGELFF.

This chain links TRBV5-6 with TRBJ1-1; the TCRdb call, TRBD1, lacks DNA for checking. Looked up from germline, CDR1 is SGHDT and CDR2 is YYEEEE. The CDR3 covers 14 residues. The CDR3 is CASSGQGARTEAFF.

CDR3 amino acids: CASSQPDNTDTQYF. The J gene is TRBJ2-3, the V gene TRBV14. Germline V lookup: CDR1 SGHDN, CDR2 FVKESK. The CDR3 consists of 14 residues.

The V call is TRBV27, the J call TRBJ1-6; TCRdb lists TRBD1, though no DNA is available to test this call. The CDR3 is 15 amino acids. CDR1 and CDR2 (germline): MNHEY, SMNVEV (reference sequence). The CDR3: CASRTWQGANSPLHF.

The chain combines TRBV27 with TRBJ1-2; TCRdb's D call of TRBD1 is untestable without DNA. Germline V gene data show CDR1 as MNHEY and CDR2 as SMNVEV (reference sequence). This CDR3 has 13 amino acids. The CDR3: CASSLNDGAGYTF.

V usage is TRBV12-3 or TRBV12-4 and J usage is TRBJ2-7; TCRdb outputs TRBD1, but without DNA this stays unchecked. This CDR3 is 14 amino acids long. CDR3 region: CASSASGGGYEQYF.

The chain couples TRBV12-3 or TRBV12-4 to TRBJ1-1. The CDR3 is 15 residues long. This CDR3 is CASSPGRPTDTEAFF.

The rearrangement links TRBV12-3 or TRBV12-4 to TRBJ2-7; TCRdb designates TRBD1, a call that cannot be tested without DNA. The CDR3 consists of 13 residues. The CDR3 sequence: CASSPGTGGEQYF.

The J gene is TRBJ2-4, the V gene TRBV11-2; TCRdb designates TRBD2, a call that cannot be tested without DNA. The CDR3 is 18 residues long. The germline CDR1 and CDR2 sequences are SGHAT and FQNNGV. The CDR3 sequence is CASSLGARMASGSHIQYF.

V usage is TRBV5-4 and J usage is TRBJ2-7; TCRdb outputs TRBD2, but without DNA this stays unchecked. Germline V gene sequence: CDR1 SGHNT, CDR2 YYREEE (reference sequence). This CDR3 has 17 amino acids. This CDR3 is CASRPGLAGPLSYEQYF.

This chain joins TRBV3-1 and TRBJ2-5; there is no DNA to check the TCRdb D call of TRBD1. CDR3 size: 17 residues. CDR1 and CDR2 from the germline V gene are LGHDT and YNNKEL (reference sequence). CDR3 protein: CASSHLRQGKKWETQYF.

The gene calls are TRBV15 and TRBJ1-6. CDR1 is LNHNV and CDR2 is YYDKDF in the germline V gene (reference sequence). This CDR3 has 19 amino acids. The CDR3 is CATSSHALVSGSLDSPLHF.

The rearrangement joins TRBV6-5 to TRBJ1-5; TCRdb lists TRBD1, though no DNA is available to test this call. CDR3 length equals 14 residues. The germline gives CDR1 MNHEY, CDR2 SVGAGI. The CDR3 reads CASSWGQGLQPQHF.